Listed here are 28 T cell receptor beta chains from one sample, sequenced in a study of shared clonotypes between healthy human individuals (dated by TCRdb to 2020 to 2021). Libraries were made using the immunoSEQ multiplex PCR assay. The table was pulled from immuneACCESS by TCRdb, which kept in-frame rearrangements only. Such tables lose some clones; where checked, under half of the loss comes from unresolved V genes, and the rest has no known cause. This sample comprises roughly 2.5 million clones, around nine tenths of them detected only once. In total, the top ten clones hold over 0.12% of the sample. The sample consisted of naive CD4+ T cells sorted from blood. In the paper's terms, the cell subset or site label means: CD45RA+ positively selected. These receptors all come from a man in his late teens or twenties in good health.

The gene calls are TRBV2 and TRBJ2-1; the D gene is possibly TRBD1 (6 bases). Trimming left V 6 bases short and J 10 bases short, with 13 bases between. The germline V gene has CDR1 SNHLY and CDR2 FYNNEI. The CDR3 extends over 12 amino acids. CDR3 region: CASSLTGIEQFF. CDR3 DNA: TGTGCCAGCAGCCTAACAGGGATAGAGCAGTTCTTC.

Note on this clone: The same CDR3 also results from other DNA sequences found in this sample. The rearrangement links TRBV2 to TRBJ1-3; TRBD1 is a possible D gene (5 bases). V lost 2 bases and J lost 3, with 8 bases in between. CDR1 and CDR2 (germline): SNHLY, FYNNEI. The CDR3 loop spans 14 amino acids. The CDR3, as DNA: TGTGCCAGCAGTGAACAGGGCGGTGGAAACACCATATATTTT. Amino acids: CASSEQGGGNTIYF.

The V gene is TRBV6-6, the J gene TRBJ2-3; 10 nucleotides agree with TRBD2. CDR1 is MNHNY and CDR2 is SVGAGI in the germline V gene (reference sequence). The V and J ends lost 7 bases and 0 bases, in that order; junction bases with no gene match: 7. CDR3 length: 16 amino acids. The CDR3 sequence: CASTQRTSGSTDTQYF. CDR3 in DNA: TGTGCCAGCACCCAAAGGACTAGCGGTAGCACAGATACGCAGTATTTT.

This clone showed up just a few times. This chain connects TRBV10-3 to TRBJ1-1; no clear D gene. Per germline, CDR1 ENHRY and CDR2 SYGVKD. V was cut by 4 bases and J by 5 bases, with 8 bases left in between. The CDR3 is 12 amino acids. The CDR3 sequence: CAISGIGTEAFF. CDR3 DNA sequence: TGTGCCATCAGTGGGATAGGAACTGAAGCTTTCTTT.

The rearrangement links TRBV5-4 to TRBJ1-1; perhaps TRBD1 as D (5 bases). From germline, CDR1 is SGHNT and CDR2 YYREEE (reference sequence). V gave up 0 bases and J gave up 5 bases, with 14 bases separating them. The CDR3 runs 15 residues. The CDR3 bases are TGTGCCAGCAGCTTGGACATAGAGGGGAGGACTGAAGCTTTCTTT. Protein: CASSLDIEGRTEAFF. Full variable domain (outside the CDR3, taken from reference TRBV5-4 and TRBJ1-1): ETGVTQSPTHLIKTRGQQVTLRCSSQSGHNTVSWYQQALGQGPQFIFQYYREEENGRGNFPPRFSGLQFPNYSSELNVNALELDDSALYLCASSLDIEGRTEAFFGQGTRLTVV.

V usage is TRBV30 and J usage is TRBJ1-4; maybe TRBD1 (6 bases). This CDR3 comprises 16 residues. V gave up 2 bases and J gave up 0 bases, with 13 bases separating them. CDR1 GTSNPN and CDR2 SVGIG come from the germline V gene (reference sequence). The CDR3 loop is CAWSMGGHATNEKLFF. DNA of the CDR3: TGTGCCTGGAGTATGGGGGGCCATGCAACTAATGAAAAACTGTTTTTT.

The genes are TRBV19 and TRBJ2-7, with D possibly matching TRBD1 (5 bases). V was pared by 4 bases and J by 2 bases, with 12 bases between. Per the germline V gene, CDR1 is LNHDA and CDR2 is SQIVND (reference sequence). There are 14 residues in the CDR3. CDR3 amino acids: CASSTQGSAYEQYF. The CDR3 DNA is TGTGCCAGTAGTACCCAGGGATCCGCCTACGAGCAGTACTTC.

The chain combines TRBV19 with TRBJ2-5; D may match TRBD1 or TRBD2 (5 bases each). Germline values: CDR1 LNHDA, CDR2 SQIVND (reference sequence). This CDR3 has 15 residues. V was pared by 4 bases and J by 0 bases, with 12 bases between. CDR3 coding DNA: TGTGCCAGTAGTAGCCGGGACCAAAACCAAGAGACCCAGTACTTC. As protein: CASSSRDQNQETQYF.

This clone was counted only a few times. This rearrangement joins TRBV28 to TRBJ1-5, with a possible D match to TRBD1 (5 bases). From germline, CDR1 is MDHEN and CDR2 SYDVKM. V was cut by 1 base and J by 11 bases, with 9 bases left in between. CDR3 length: 12 residues. The CDR3 nucleotides read TGTGCCAGCAGTTTATCCGGGGGAGCCCAGCATTTT. Encoded protein: CASSLSGGAQHF.

This clone was seen a single time. The gene calls are TRBV21-1 and TRBJ2-3. TRBV21-1 is marked as a pseudogene. CDR3 length: 16 residues. The DNA of the CDR3 is TGTGCCAGCAGCAAAGAAGACCTAGGACCCACAGATACGCAGTATTTT. It yields the protein CASSKEDLGPTDTQYF.

This rearrangement joins TRBV21-1 to TRBJ1-1. TRBV21-1 is listed as a pseudogene. The CDR3 length is 15 residues. The CDR3 loop reads CASSKLVRSNTEAFF. The DNA of the CDR3 is TGTGCCAGCAGCAAATTAGTCAGATCAAACACTGAAGCTTTCTTT.

The CDR3 DNA sequence: TGTGCCAGCAGCGAACGGGCTAGCGGGGGGTCTTATGAGCAGTTCTTC. Protein product: CASSERASGGSYEQFF. The rearrangement links TRBV7-9 to TRBJ2-1; 11 bases fit TRBD2. Germline trimming cut 5 bases from V and 8 bases from J; bases unmatched to any gene: 11. CDR1 and CDR2 from the germline V gene are SEHNR and FQNEAQ (reference sequence). CDR3 length equals 16 residues.

The count of this clone is one. The genes are TRBV14 and TRBJ2-7; D possibly uses TRBD1 or TRBD2 (6 bases each). With 5 bases removed from V and 6 bases from J, the gap between germline ends came to 8 bases. Germline CDR1 SGHDN, CDR2 FVKESK. The CDR3 is 11 residues long. The CDR3, as DNA: TGTGCCAGCAGCAGGGGGGTCGAGCAGTACTTC. Translation gives CASSRGVEQYF.

The chain links TRBV28 to TRBJ2-2, with 8 bases identical to TRBD1. This CDR3 contains 14 residues. The ends lost 4 bases at V and 4 bases at J; junction bases unmatched: 2. The germline V gene has CDR1 MDHEN and CDR2 SYDVKM. The CDR3 bases are TGTGCCAGCAGTTCGACAGGGGTCACCGGGGAGCTGTTTTTT. Its translation: CASSSTGVTGELFF.

Notes on this clone: The sample has other DNA sequences that encode this CDR3 too. The chain combines TRBV18 with TRBJ2-7; TRBD1 is a possible D gene (5 bases). CDR1 and CDR2 from the germline V gene are KGHSH and LQKENI. This CDR3 region has 14 residues. The V gene lost 0 bases and the J gene lost 6 bases, with 12 bases spanning the gap. CDR3 DNA: TGTGCCAGCTCACCACCTACCAGGGCAGGCGAGCAGTACTTC. This translates into CASSPPTRAGEQYF.

The rearrangement joins TRBV4-1 to TRBJ2-7, with 14 bases lining up with TRBD2. The CDR3 consists of 18 residues. J lost 6 bases, V lost 4 bases, and 14 bases had no gene match. Germline lookup yields CDR1 MGHRA and CDR2 YSYEKL. The CDR3 DNA reads TGCGCCAGCAGCCCGGGACTAGCGGGGGCCCACCTCGACTCCGAGCAGTACTTC. It encodes CASSPGLAGAHLDSEQYF.

This clone was recorded only once. This chain's CDR3 is CASSAELAEAVSYEQYF. The CDR3 DNA reads TGTGCCAGCAGCGCCGAACTAGCGGAGGCGGTGTCCTACGAGCAGTACTTC. J is TRBJ2-7 and V is TRBV7-8; TRBD2 aligns across 8 bases. The CDR3 is 17 amino acids. The germline V gene encodes CDR1 SGHVS and CDR2 FQNEAQ. V was clipped by 5 bases and J by 1 base; unmatched bases: 13.

This clone was found a few times. This chain links TRBV9 with TRBJ1-2; D is ambiguous. CDR3 length: 14 residues. Germline lookup yields CDR1 SGDLS and CDR2 YYNGEE. V was cut by 4 bases and J by 1 base, with 11 bases left in between. CDR3 in amino acids: CASSSRRDNYGYTF. CDR3 in DNA: TGTGCCAGCAGCTCCCGACGGGATAACTATGGCTACACCTTC.

The CDR3, as DNA: TGTGCGGGGGGCGGAGATCAGCCCCAGCATTTT. Encoded protein: CAGGGDQPQHF. This chain links TRBV19 with TRBJ1-5, with D tentatively TRBD1 (6 bases). The CDR3 extends over 11 amino acids. Germline V CDR1 and CDR2: LNHDA, SQIVND (reference sequence). The whole variable domain, remainder taken from reference TRBV19 and TRBJ1-5, is DGGITQSPKYLFRKEGQNVTLSCEQNLNHDAMYWYRQDPGQGLRLIYYSQIVNDFQKGDIAEGYSVSREKKESFPLTVTSAQKNPTAFYLCAGGGDQPQHFGDGTRLSIL.

J is TRBJ2-7 and V is TRBV1; TRBD2, the table's D call, was not compared with the DNA. TRBV1 is noted as a pseudogene. CDR3 size: 18 residues. CDR3 residues: CTSSRAGVAGYFPYEQYF. The CDR3 region has the DNA TGCACCAGCAGCCGAGCCGGAGTAGCGGGATACTTCCCCTACGAGCAGTACTTC.

The V gene is TRBV18, the J gene TRBJ2-3; D perhaps matches TRBD2 (5 bases). Germline values: CDR1 KGHSH, CDR2 LQKENI. V was pared by 4 bases and J by 1 base, with 9 bases between. This CDR3 has 14 amino acids. CDR3 loop: CASSRNGGTDTQYF. CDR3 sequence (DNA): TGTGCCAGCTCACGCAACGGGGGCACAGATACGCAGTATTTT.

The J gene is TRBJ2-3, the V gene TRBV10-3; D may be TRBD2 (5 bases). In germline, CDR1 is ENHRY, CDR2 SYGVKD. The V end was cut by 5 bases, the J end by 2 bases, with 14 bases between. The CDR3 loop spans 15 amino acids. CDR3 sequence reads: CAISSGIVFTDTQYF. In DNA, the CDR3 is TGTGCCATCAGTTCGGGAATTGTCTTCACAGATACGCAGTATTTT.

Regarding this clone: Other DNA sequences in the sample encode the same CDR3. This rearrangement joins TRBV7-2 to TRBJ2-7; D ambiguous. The CDR3 totals 13 residues. Germline-derived CDR1 and CDR2 are SGHTA and FQGNSA. Trimming left V 0 bases short and J 4 bases short, with 7 bases between. The CDR3 here is CASSLAGIYEQYF. The DNA of the CDR3 is TGTGCCAGCAGCTTAGCGGGGATTTACGAGCAGTACTTC.

In its sample, this clone was seen once. The V and J genes are TRBV7-6 and TRBJ1-1; D unclear. Germline-derived CDR1 and CDR2 are SGHVS and FNYEAQ. The CDR3 has 14 residues. V was cut by 4 bases and J by 5 bases, with 14 bases left in between. CDR3 DNA: TGTGCCAGCAGCTCCATTATATCGGGGACTGAAGCTTTCTTT. It specifies CASSSIISGTEAFF.

This chain joins TRBV28 and TRBJ1-4; unclear D gene. The CDR3 extends over 13 amino acids. The V gene's germline CDR1 is MDHEN and CDR2 SYDVKM. Trimming cost V 4 bases and J 5 bases, with 8 bases left between them. CDR3 protein: CASSSTPNEKLFF. The CDR3 DNA reads TGTGCCAGCAGTTCCACGCCGAATGAAAAACTGTTTTTT.

CDR3 in amino acids: CASTSGGANTGELFF. For the CDR3, the DNA is TGTGCCAGTACAAGTGGGGGGGCGAACACCGGGGAGCTGTTTTTT. V is TRBV19 and J is TRBJ2-2; 7 nucleotides agree with TRBD2. The CDR3 length is 15 residues. Germline V gene lookup returns CDR1 LNHDA and CDR2 SQIVND (reference sequence). V dropped 7 bases and J dropped 0; count of bases not matched to a gene: 5.

In regard to this clone: The sample has other DNA sequences that encode this CDR3 too. The V gene is TRBV28, the J gene TRBJ1-4; D unresolved. Trimming stripped 5 bases from V and 0 bases from J, with 10 bases between. This CDR3 has 15 amino acids. From germline, CDR1 is MDHEN and CDR2 SYDVKM. Written as DNA, the CDR3 is TGTGCCAGCAGTCCCGGCGGGGCAACTAATGAAAAACTGTTTTTT. Its protein product is CASSPGGATNEKLFF.

The chain carries TRBV9 and TRBJ2-3, with D unclear. The CDR3 has 15 amino acids. V was cut by 7 bases and J by 0 bases, with 15 bases left in between. Germline V gene lookup returns CDR1 SGDLS and CDR2 YYNGEE. The CDR3 DNA follows: TGTGCCAGCTCCCGGCGGCAGGACAGCACAGATACGCAGTATTTT. The encoded protein is CASSRRQDSTDTQYF.